These 9 T cell receptor beta chains were all obtained from the same sample, sequenced in a study of CD8+ T cells in alopecia areata (dated by TCRdb to the late 2010s). The library was produced with the immunoSEQ multiplex PCR assay. RNA was extracted from all samples and reverse transcribed into cDNA, which served as template for TCR sequencing. Held by TCRdb, this immuneACCESS table contains in-frame sequences only and omits some clones. Under half of the omission traces to an unresolved V gene where checked; the cause of the rest is unknown. The table gives around 20,000 clones for this sample, with none occurring only once. The leading ten clones occupy 31% of the sample. Cells from mouse cutaneous lymph nodes were pooled, stained for CD4, CD8alpha, NKG2D, NKG2ACE and other markers, and then sorted on a BD Influx. Source material: CD8+ T cells sorted from a lymph node. These receptors were collected from a C3H/HeJ mouse with alopecia areata. This strain has the MHC haplotype H2-k.

Only a few counts were recorded for this clone. Gene names follow the mouse nomenclature. Read sequence stops 4 residues before the CDR3 end, and the germline J gene provides the missing end. V and J are TRBV13-3 and TRBJ2-5; D is perhaps TRBD1 (5 bases). Germline V gene lookup returns CDR1 NNHDY and CDR2 SYVADS. The CDR3 has 14 residues. Trimming removed 1 base at V and 3 bases at J, with 9 bases between. CDR3 DNA (partial): TGTGCCAGCAGTGATTCGGACATTCAAGAC. Translation gives CASSDSDIQD. The entire CDR3 protein reads CASSDSDIQDTQYF.

As regards this clone: The gene symbols are mouse symbols. The read terminates 4 residues before the CDR3 end, so the remaining end is supplied by the germline J gene. The J gene is TRBJ2-1, the V gene TRBV14; TRBD2 matches 12 bases. CDR1 and CDR2 (germline): SGHDT, FRDEAV. This CDR3 comprises 17 residues. The trim removed 0 bases at V and 2 bases at J, leaving 3 bases unmatched. The CDR3 here is CASSFSTGGADYAEQFF. The part of the CDR3 DNA that was read is TGTGCCAGCAGTTTCTCGACTGGGGGGGCAGACTATGCT.

A few counts support this clone. Mouse germline and gene names are used. Read coverage stops 4 residues before the CDR3 terminus; the germline J gene supplies the remainder. The V gene is TRBV17, the J gene TRBJ1-4, with D perhaps matching TRBD1 (5 bases). The CDR3 consists of 14 residues. Germline CDR1 MNHDT, CDR2 YYDKIL. Deletions cut 4 bases from V and 0 bases from J, with 6 bases between. The CDR3 DNA, read in part, is TGTGCTAGCAGTACAGGGTTTTCCAACGAA. This sequence encodes CASSTGFSNE. The complete CDR3 sequence is CASSTGFSNERLFF.

This clone was seen ten or more times. Mouse germline and gene names are used. The read comes to an end 4 residues before the CDR3 does, leaving the germline J gene to fill in the end. This chain uses TRBV19 with TRBJ2-1; possibly TRBD1 for D (5 bases). This CDR3 comprises 15 residues. Germline CDR1 and CDR2: FNHDT and SITEND (reference sequence). V lost 4 bases, J lost 0 bases, and 11 bases lay in between. The chain's CDR3 is CASSPPDINYAEQFF. Incomplete CDR3 DNA: TGTGCCAGCAGTCCTCCGGACATTAACTATGCT. The whole variable domain, filled in from reference TRBV19 and TRBJ2-1, reads GGIITQTPKFLIGQEGQKLTLKCQQNFNHDTMYWYRQDSGKGLRLIYYSITENDLQKGDLSEGYDASREKKSSFSLTVTSAQKNEMAVFLCASSPPDINYAEQFFGPGTRLTVL.

This clone appeared many times. The gene symbols are mouse symbols. Read sequence stops 4 residues before the CDR3 end, and the germline J gene provides the missing end. This same CDR3 is encoded by further DNA sequences in the sample. The chain joins TRBV13-3 to TRBJ2-5; TRBD2 matches 7 bases. The CDR3 is 13 amino acids. In germline, CDR1 is NNHDY, CDR2 SYVADS. The DNA read from the CDR3 is TGTGCCAGCAGTGATCTGGGGGAGGAC. Translated: CASSDLGED. In full, the CDR3 is CASSDLGEDTQYF.

This clone has ten or more counts. Gene names follow the mouse nomenclature. The sequenced fragment ends 4 residues before the CDR3 boundary, so the rest is inferred from the germline J gene. V and J are TRBV1 and TRBJ1-4; the D gene is possibly TRBD1 (6 bases). The V end was cut by 0 bases, the J end by 6 bases, with 8 bases between. The CDR3 has 14 amino acids. Per the germline V gene, CDR1 is NSQYPW and CDR2 is LRSPGD (reference sequence). The sequenced part of the CDR3 DNA is TGCACCTGCAGTGCAGATACAGGGTACGAA. It specifies CTCSADTGYE. The complete CDR3 protein is CTCSADTGYERLFF.

Ten or more counts support this clone. Gene names refer to mouse genes. From the germline J gene comes the end of the CDR3, since the read stops 4 residues before it. The rearrangement uses TRBV5 and TRBJ2-7; 9 nucleotides align to TRBD1. Germline CDR1 reads LGHNA; CDR2 reads YNLKQL (reference sequence). The CDR3 has 14 residues. Here the CDR3 reads CASSPRDREYEQYF. The part of the CDR3 DNA that was read is TGTGCCAGCAGCCCCCGGGACAGGGAATAT.

With respect to this clone: The TCRdb protein and the DNA translation do not line up at residue 10; the protein shown here was made by translating the DNA. Each gene name is a mouse one. The read terminates 3 residues before the CDR3 end, so the remaining end is supplied by the germline J gene. V is TRBV1 and J is TRBJ1-6; D ambiguous. Being an ORF, TRBJ1-6 has a function that is uncertain. Germline V CDR1 and CDR2: NSQYPW, LRSPGD (reference sequence). The length of the CDR3 is 13 residues. Trimming took 0 bases from V and 8 from J, leaving 5 bases between them. CDR3 DNA, as far as it was read: TGCACCTGCAGTGCAGATGGGGATTCGCCC. Protein: CTCSADGDSP. From start to end, the CDR3 is CTCSADGDSPLYF.

This clone occurred many times. Gene names and germline match the mouse. The read ends 4 residues before the CDR3 terminus; that terminus is restored from the germline J gene. This rearrangement joins TRBV13-3 to TRBJ1-4, with 10 positions matching TRBD1. J lost 6 bases, V lost 3 bases, and 2 bases had no gene match. Per the germline V gene, CDR1 is NNHDY and CDR2 is SYVADS. The length of the CDR3 is 14 residues. The CDR3 is CASSGQGAHERLFF. CDR3 DNA (partial): TGTGCCAGCAGTGGACAGGGGGCGCACGAA.